A selection of T cell receptor beta chains follows, all from one sample in a study of graft-versus-host responses after intestinal transplantation. Generated by immunoSEQ multiplex PCR, the TCRdb table keeps only in-frame clones and is missing some. Of tens of thousands of clones in the sample, about 92% were seen once. This specimen was PBMCs, taken 98 days after intestinal transplantation. These receptors were collected from a human patient who received an intestinal transplant, so some T cells may come from the graft donor. The CDR3 runs from the conserved cysteine through the conserved F or W. Fields, in order: V gene, D gene, J gene, clone size, CDR3 DNA, CDR3 protein. D genes are given only for firm matches. The listing skips clone size in some rows; elsewhere it reads once, few, many or a size class.

V gene: TRBV5-6
D gene: TRBD1
J gene: TRBJ2-7
clone size: -
CDR3 DNA: TGTGCCAGCAGCCTACAGGGGAACGAGCAGTACTTC
CDR3 protein: CASSLQGNEQYF

V gene: TRBV14
D gene: TRBD1
J gene: TRBJ2-7
clone size: -
CDR3 DNA: TGTGCCAGCAGCCGCCGGGACAGGGTTTCCGAGCAGTACTTC
CDR3 protein: CASSRRDRVSEQYF

V gene: TRBV7-2
D gene: -
J gene: TRBJ2-1
clone size: -
CDR3 DNA: TGTGCCAGCTCGAGCCCCGGGAAAAATGAGCAGTTCTTC
CDR3 protein: CASSSPGKNEQFF

V gene: TRBV9
D gene: TRBD2
J gene: TRBJ2-1
clone size: -
CDR3 DNA: TGTGCCAGCAGCCTAAGGCCTAGCGGGAGGGCCAATGAGCAGTTCTTC
CDR3 protein: CASSLRPSGRANEQFF

V gene: TRBV10-3
D gene: TRBD2
J gene: TRBJ2-3
clone size: -
CDR3 DNA: TGTGCCCTTAGCGGGGGGCCAACCACAGATACGCAGTATTTT
CDR3 protein: CALSGGPTTDTQYF

V gene: TRBV7-2
D gene: TRBD2
J gene: TRBJ2-3
clone size: -
CDR3 DNA: TGTGCCAGCAGCTTGACGGGGGGGATAACAGATACGCAGTATTTT
CDR3 protein: CASSLTGGITDTQYF

V gene: TRBV4-1
D gene: -
J gene: TRBJ1-5
clone size: -
CDR3 DNA: TGCGCCAGCAGCCAAGTAAAGAGGATTGGGTTCAATCAGCCCCAGCATTTT
CDR3 protein: CASSQVKRIGFNQPQHF

V gene: TRBV6-5
D gene: -
J gene: TRBJ2-7
clone size: -
CDR3 DNA: TGTGCCAGCAGTGAATCAGGAGTTGGGGGCGAGCAGTACTTC
CDR3 protein: CASSESGVGGEQYF

V gene: TRBV27
D gene: -
J gene: TRBJ2-7
clone size: -
CDR3 DNA: TGTGCCAGCAGTCCATCCGGGACAATGGCCTACGAGCAGTACTTC
CDR3 protein: CASSPSGTMAYEQYF

V gene: TRBV5-6
D gene: -
J gene: TRBJ1-2
clone size: -
CDR3 DNA: TGTGCCAGCAGCCGGAGGAGTATGAGTTTCTATGGCTACACCTTC
CDR3 protein: CASSRRSMSFYGYTF

V gene: TRBV2
D gene: TRBD2
J gene: TRBJ2-1
clone size: -
CDR3 DNA: TGTGCCAGCAGGGCTAGCGGGGGCTCCTACAATGAGCAGTTCTTC
CDR3 protein: CASRASGGSYNEQFF

V gene: TRBV13
D gene: -
J gene: TRBJ1-1
clone size: -
CDR3 DNA: TGTGCCAGCAGTAAGGACCGAGACACTGAAGCTTTCTTT
CDR3 protein: CASSKDRDTEAFF

V gene: TRBV5-1
D gene: -
J gene: TRBJ1-1
clone size: few
CDR3 DNA: TGCGCCAGCAGCTTGGAAGGACAGCCGAACACTGAAGCTTTCTTT
CDR3 protein: CASSLEGQPNTEAFF

V gene: TRBV13
D gene: TRBD2
J gene: TRBJ2-1
clone size: -
CDR3 DNA: TGTGCCAGCAGGCCACCGGGACTAGCGGGAGGAGGGTCCTACAATGAGCAGTTCTTC
CDR3 protein: CASRPPGLAGGGSYNEQFF

V gene: TRBV11-2
D gene: -
J gene: TRBJ1-1
clone size: -
CDR3 DNA: TGTGCCAGCAGCCGGGACCTTGAAGCTTTCTTT
CDR3 protein: CASSRDLEAFF

V gene: TRBV27
D gene: -
J gene: TRBJ2-1
clone size: -
CDR3 DNA: TGTGCCAGCAGTCGCGCGGACTCCTACAATGAGCAGTTCTTC
CDR3 protein: CASSRADSYNEQFF

V gene: TRBV28
D gene: -
J gene: TRBJ1-5
clone size: -
CDR3 DNA: TGTGCCAGCAGTTTGACTGGATCTAATCAGCCCCAGCATTTT
CDR3 protein: CASSLTGSNQPQHF

V gene: TRBV11-2
D gene: TRBD1
J gene: TRBJ2-7
clone size: -
CDR3 DNA: TGTGCCAGCAGCTTAGATCGATCAGGGGGAAACTCCTACGAGCAGTACTTC
CDR3 protein: CASSLDRSGGNSYEQYF

V gene: TRBV11-2
D gene: -
J gene: TRBJ2-7
clone size: -
CDR3 DNA: TGTGCCAGCAGCTTAGCGTTCAGGAAGACCTACGAGCAGTACTTC
CDR3 protein: CASSLAFRKTYEQYF

V gene: TRBV6-5
D gene: -
J gene: TRBJ2-7
clone size: -
CDR3 DNA: TGTGCCAGCGGGCCGGGGTCAGGCTCCTACGAGCAGTACTTC
CDR3 protein: CASGPGSGSYEQYF

V gene: TRBV5-1
D gene: -
J gene: TRBJ2-7
clone size: -
CDR3 DNA: TGCGCCAGCAGCTTGGGGCAGTTCTCCTACGAGCAGTACTTC
CDR3 protein: CASSLGQFSYEQYF

V gene: TRBV7-6
D gene: TRBD2
J gene: TRBJ2-3
clone size: -
CDR3 DNA: TGTGCCAGCAGCCTACTCGGGGATAGCGGGAGGCGCACAGATACGCAGTATTTT
CDR3 protein: CASSLLGDSGRRTDTQYF

V gene: TRBV18
D gene: -
J gene: TRBJ1-6
clone size: -
CDR3 DNA: TGTGCCAGCTCACTGGGTCCCGGGACAAGTGGTTCACCCCTCCACTTT
CDR3 protein: CASSLGPGTSGSPLHF